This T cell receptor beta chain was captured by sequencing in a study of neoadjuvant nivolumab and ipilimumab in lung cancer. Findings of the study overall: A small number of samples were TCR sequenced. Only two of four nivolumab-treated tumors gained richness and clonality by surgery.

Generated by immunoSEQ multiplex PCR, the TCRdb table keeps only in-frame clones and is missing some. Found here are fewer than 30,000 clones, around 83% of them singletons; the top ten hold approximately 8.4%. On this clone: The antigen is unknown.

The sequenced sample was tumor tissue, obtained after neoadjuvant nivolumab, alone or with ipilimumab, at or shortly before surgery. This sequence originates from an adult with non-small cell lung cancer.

The CDR3 protein is CASSVDAAGVSGEQFF. The CDR3, as DNA: TGTGCCAGCAGCGTAGACGCAGCGGGAGTCTCAGGTGAGCAGTTCTTC. The V and J genes are TRBV9 and TRBJ2-1, with 8 bases aligning to TRBD2. J lost 9 bases, V lost 0 bases, and 11 bases had no gene match. The CDR3 spans 16 residues. CDR1 and CDR2 (germline): SGDLS, YYNGEE. Using reference TRBV9 and TRBJ2-1 for the parts outside the CDR3, the full variable domain is DSGVTQTPKHLITATGQRVTLRCSPRSGDLSVYWYQQSLDQGLQFLIQYYNGEERAKGNILERFSAQQFPDLHSELNLSSLELGDSALYFCASSVDAAGVSGEQFFGPGTRLTVL.